The 10 T cell receptor beta chains below come from one sample, sequenced in a study of CD8 T cells in ankylosing spondylitis. Study conclusions and caveats: A TCR beta motif made of fewer than ten highly homologous variants seemed typical of ankylosing spondylitis blood.

The antigens of these receptors remain unknown. Using its own MiXCR run on the 5' RACE reads, TCRdb lists one record per CDR3 protein. The data show fewer than 500,000 distinct CDR3 sequences, about 24% seen once. Source material: blood, either unsorted or a sorted T cell fraction (not recorded which). Every receptor here comes from a male donor with ankylosing spondylitis.

This clonotype was recorded a few times. The chain joins TRBV10-3 to TRBJ2-3; D call uncertain. The CDR3 consists of 12 residues. The germline CDR1 and CDR2 sequences are ENHRY and SYGVKD. V was cut by 7 bases and J by 6 bases, with 11 bases left in between. CDR3 residues: CAIMTSDDTQYF. The CDR3 region has the DNA TGTGCCATCATGACGTCGGACGATACGCAGTATTTT.

The J gene is TRBJ2-5, the V gene TRBV6-5, with D possibly being TRBD1 (6 bases). Trimming pared 4 bases from V and 5 bases from J, leaving 20 bases between. There are 16 residues in the CDR3. The V gene's germline CDR1 is MNHEY and CDR2 SVGAGI. The DNA for the CDR3 is TGTGCCAGCAGTTCCTCCCACAGGGATGGGTGGGAGACCCAGTACTTC. Amino acid sequence: CASSSSHRDGWETQYF.

This clonotype has a handful of counts. The CDR3 protein is CASRSSGEVGSEQYF. CDR3 DNA sequence: TGCGCCAGCAGGTCTAGCGGCGAGGTCGGCTCCGAGCAGTACTTC. The rearrangement links TRBV5-1 to TRBJ2-7; 7 bases match TRBD2. CDR3 length: 15 amino acids. In germline, CDR1 is SGHRS, CDR2 YFSETQ. The V and J ends lost 5 bases and 6 bases, in that order; junction bases with no gene match: 14.

The CDR3 DNA is TGTGCCAGCAGTTACTCCCCAGGGACTAGAGGTTTAGAGACCCAGTACTTC. Protein sequence: CASSYSPGTRGLETQYF. This chain connects TRBV6-5 to TRBJ2-5; 8 bases fit TRBD2. J was trimmed by 4 bases and V by 0 bases; bases with no gene match: 10. The germline CDR1 and CDR2 sequences are MNHEY and SVGAGI. The CDR3 has 17 residues.

This clonotype was counted between two and nine times. The V gene is TRBV24-1, the J gene TRBJ2-1; D remains ambiguous. There are 15 residues in the CDR3. Trimming shortened V by 6 bases and J by 4 bases, and 15 bases separated the two germline ends. The germline CDR1 and CDR2 sequences are KGHDR and SFDVKD. CDR3 amino acids: CATSLSETVYNEQFF. The DNA of the CDR3 is TGTGCCACCAGTCTGAGCGAGACTGTATACAATGAGCAGTTCTTC.

This clonotype was recorded at least ten times. V usage is TRBV24-1 and J usage is TRBJ2-1, with 10 nucleotides matching TRBD2. Trimming removed 1 base from V and 7 bases from J; junction bases left unmatched: 6. Germline V gene lookup returns CDR1 KGHDR and CDR2 SFDVKD. CDR3 length equals 16 residues. For the CDR3, the DNA is TGTGCCACCAGTGATTTCGGCCTAGCGGGAGATAATGAGCAGTTCTTC. Translation: CATSDFGLAGDNEQFF.

In this sample, this clonotype turned up a few times. The V and J genes are TRBV5-5 and TRBJ2-2, with D hard to call. The CDR3 extends over 14 amino acids. V was cut by 0 bases and J by 2 bases, with 5 bases left in between. Germline CDR1 and CDR2: SGHKS and YYEKEE (reference sequence). The CDR3 DNA sequence: TGTGCCAGCAGCTTGGACGGTAACACCGGGGAGCTGTTTTTT. Translated, it gives CASSLDGNTGELFF.

The chain has TRBV18 and TRBJ2-3; maybe TRBD2 (6 bases). The CDR3 totals 17 residues. The germline V and J ends were trimmed by 0 bases and 5 bases, with 18 bases remaining between them. Germline V gives CDR1 KGHSH, CDR2 LQKENI. CDR3 DNA: TGTGCCAGCTCACCACCTCCGGGGGAGCAGGCCCGAGATACGCAGTATTTT. Its translation: CASSPPPGEQARDTQYF.

This clonotype was detected many times. The chain joins TRBV6-1 to TRBJ1-1; 7 bases line up with TRBD1. V was clipped by 8 bases and J by 2 bases; unmatched bases: 5. The CDR3 spans 13 residues. CDR1 is MNHNS, CDR2 SASEGT, per germline. The CDR3 nucleotides are TGTGCCAGCTCCGGACAGGCCAACACTGAAGCTTTCTTT. Protein sequence: CASSGQANTEAFF.

This chain links TRBV7-9 with TRBJ1-4; D remains ambiguous. The CDR3 is 15 amino acids. Germline V lookup: CDR1 SEHNR, CDR2 FQNEAQ (reference sequence). Trimming removed 5 bases at V and 5 bases at J, with 15 bases between. In nucleotides, the CDR3 is TGTGCCAGCAGCGTGGGTCGGCCTCTAAATGAAAAACTGTTTTTT. As protein: CASSVGRPLNEKLFF. The entire variable domain, with the rest obtained from reference TRBV7-9 and TRBJ1-4, is as follows: DTGVSQNPRHKITKRGQNVTFRCDPISEHNRLYWYRQTLGQGPEFLTYFQNEAQLEKSRLLSDRFSAERPKGSFSTLEIQRTEQGDSAMYLCASSVGRPLNEKLFFGSGTQLSVL.